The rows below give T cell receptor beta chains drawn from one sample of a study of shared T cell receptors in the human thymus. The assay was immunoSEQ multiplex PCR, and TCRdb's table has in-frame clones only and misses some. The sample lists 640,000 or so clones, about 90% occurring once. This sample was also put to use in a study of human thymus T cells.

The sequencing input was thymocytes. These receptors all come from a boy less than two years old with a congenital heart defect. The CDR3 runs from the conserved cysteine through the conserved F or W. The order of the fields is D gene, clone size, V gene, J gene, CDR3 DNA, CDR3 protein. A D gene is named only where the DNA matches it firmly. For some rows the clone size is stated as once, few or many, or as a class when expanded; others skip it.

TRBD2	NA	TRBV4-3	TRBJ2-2	TGCGCCAGCAGCCCACTAGGGACTAGCGGAATCACCGGGGAGCTGTTTTTT	CASSPLGTSGITGELFF
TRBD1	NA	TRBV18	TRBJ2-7	TGTGCCAGCTCACCTGTTGCAGGGGGAGTCCCCTACGAGCAGTACTTC	CASSPVAGGVPYEQYF
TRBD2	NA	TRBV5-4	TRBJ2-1	TGTGCCAGCAGCTTAGGGCAACCGGGACTAGCGGGAGACTCCTACAATGAGCAGTTCTTC	CASSLGQPGLAGDSYNEQFF
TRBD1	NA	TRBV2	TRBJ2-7	TGTGCCAGCATTCTCCGGGACAGGCCCTCCTACGAGCAGTACTTC	CASILRDRPSYEQYF
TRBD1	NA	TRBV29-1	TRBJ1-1	TGCAGCGACGGACAGGGGAGGCCTGAAGCTTTCTTT	CSDGQGRPEAFF
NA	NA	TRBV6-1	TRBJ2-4	TGTGCCAGCAGTGAATTTAACAGTAAGAAGGCCAAAAACATTCAGTACTTC	CASSEFNSKKAKNIQYF
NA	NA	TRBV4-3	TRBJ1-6	TGCGCCAGCAGCCAAGATCGAAGCTATGGTAATTCACCCCTCCACTTT	CASSQDRSYGNSPLHF
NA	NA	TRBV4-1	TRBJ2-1	TGCGCCAGCAGCCAAGATCCGAGCAATGAGCAGTTCTTC	CASSQDPSNEQFF
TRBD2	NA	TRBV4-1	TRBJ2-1	TGCGCCAGCAGCCAACTAGCGGGGGGGCACAATGAGCAGTTCTTC	CASSQLAGGHNEQFF
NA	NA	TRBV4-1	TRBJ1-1	TGCGCCAGCAGCCAAGATCCCCGGGGGACGGGGGTTGGGAACACTGAAGCTTTCTTT	CASSQDPRGTGVGNTEAFF
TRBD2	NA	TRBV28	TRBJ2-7	TGTGCCAGCAGTTCTTACATGGGAACTAGCGGGGGGTCTAGCGACGAGCAGTACTTC	CASSSYMGTSGGSSDEQYF
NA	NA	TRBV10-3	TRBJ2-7	TGTGCCATCAGTGATGTCCCGCGCCCTAAATCCTACGAGCAGTACTTC	CAISDVPRPKSYEQYF
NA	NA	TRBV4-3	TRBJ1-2	TGCGCCAGCAGCCAAGAGTCCTCCGGGACACCGGAGCCCCTAGCTAACTATGGCTACACCTTC	CASSQESSGTPEPLANYGYTF
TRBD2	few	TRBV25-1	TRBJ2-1	TGTGCCAGCAGTGAAAGGACTAGCGGGGGGGCCTTCTACAATGAGCAGTTCTTC	CASSERTSGGAFYNEQFF
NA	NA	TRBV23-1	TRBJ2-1	TGCGCCAGCACGCCTGAGGAGTTCTTC	CASTPEEFF
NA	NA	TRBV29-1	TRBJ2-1	TGCAGCGTTGAATTTAATGGGGGACAATACAATGAGCAGTTCTTC	CSVEFNGGQYNEQFF
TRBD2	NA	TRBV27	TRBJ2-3	TGTGCCAGCCTCCTGAGCGGGGGGGCGGGCACAGATACGCAGTATTTT	CASLLSGGAGTDTQYF
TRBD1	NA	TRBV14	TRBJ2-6	TGTGCCAGCAGCCAAGACTTTAAAACCGGGACAGGGAGGTCTGGGGCCAACGTCCTGACTTTC	CASSQDFKTGTGRSGANVLTF
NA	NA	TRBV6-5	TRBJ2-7	TGTGACCCTCGGGGATCATTAAACTACGAGCAGTACTTC	CDPRGSLNYEQYF
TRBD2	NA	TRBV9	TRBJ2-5	TGTGCCAGCAGCCACCCCCCGGGACTAGCGGGACGGTACCAAGAGACCCAGTACTTC	CASSHPPGLAGRYQETQYF